This TCR beta chain was sequenced in a study of T cells in severe cutaneous drug reactions (dated by TCRdb to between 2018 and 2021). Some background on the complete study: Recruitment took place between the early 2010s and the late 2010s, drawing patients from Taiwan, Thailand and a European registry network. Patients in either the acute or the recovery stage provided biological samples, such as blister fluids/cells and PBMC. Single-cell sequencing, quantitative PCR validation, functional assays and transgenic mouse experiments were combined with bulk TCR sequencing. The Naranjo algorithm and the ALDEN drug causality algorithm were used to identify the culprit drug. Only patients with a probable or definite SJS/TEN or DRESS diagnosis by RegiSCAR criteria were enrolled. Libraries were prepared using iRepertoire multiplex PCR, and a comparison was cited by the authors in which similar capture of abundant clonotypes was shown across iRepertoire and 5' RACE methods with or without UMI. Points the paper makes about the study in general: All seven CBZ-SJS/TEN blister samples contained a public TCRbeta CDR3 (mean roughly 14%), which was undetectable or scarce in tolerant-control and healthy-donor PBMC. The authors noted that whether the public TCR generalizes to SJS/TEN caused by other drugs still needs further study. CBZ-SJS/TEN patients showed strongly increased TRBV12-4 usage, with averages of roughly 34% in blister cells and about 5% in PBMC.

Library preparation used the iRepertoire multiplex PCR system with TCR subtype-specific primers for both bulk and single-cell sequencing. Multiplex PCR with primers targeting V, D and J gene regions was used to generate bulk TCR beta libraries. Roughly 100-500 ng of RNA per sample served as input for bulk TCR library preparation. Bulk TCR beta amplicons were sequenced on an Illumina MiSeq. As for how the authors treated the data: Sample misassignments and low-quality sequencing reads were filtered out during quality control steps. The amino acids lying between the V-gene Y[YFLI]C motif and the J-segment [FW]GXGT motif were defined as CDR3. CDR3 clonotypes and TRBV and TRBJ gene assignments were based on the IMGT database. For each sample, TRBV expression was normalized against the mean for the same gene in PBMC from 44 healthy donors. TCRdb reprocessed the reads and provides one entry for every CDR3 protein sequence; no DNA is given. It is TCRdb's table, rather than the study itself, that gives the V and J calls and clone size. This sample's table contains 20,000 to 25,000 distinct CDR3 sequences. The ten largest make up over 6.5% of the sample.

Sequencing was performed on donors who were patients with carbamazepine-induced Stevens-Johnson syndrome or toxic epidermal necrolysis (CBZ-SJS/TEN). Peripheral blood repertoires came from CBZ-SJS/TEN patients of Han Chinese (five) and European (roughly 6) origin. To search for drug-specific clonotypes, the T cell receptor repertoires of patients with drug-induced severe cutaneous adverse reactions were profiled by next-generation sequencing. The RNA source was either peripheral blood mononuclear cells or blister cells from skin lesions. A note on this clonotype: Its antigen is currently not known.

The germline V gene specifies MNHNS as CDR1 and SASEGT as CDR2. The cysteine opens and the phenylalanine closes a CDR3 of 12 amino acids. No DNA appears here. Sequenced: PBMCs. The receptor was derived from a human donor with toxic epidermal necrolysis, a severe cutaneous drug reaction. The rearranged segments are TRBV6-1 and TRBJ1-5; TCRdb names TRBD1, which stays unverified in the absence of DNA. The CDR3 loop reads CASSVRDGAQHF.